The 16 T cell receptor beta chains below come from one sample, sequenced in a study of a mutant IDH1 vaccine in newly diagnosed glioma. Measured with immunoSEQ multiplex PCR; TCRdb has only the in-frame clones, and not every one. Of tens of thousands of clones in the sample, 80% to 90% were seen once. The time point is: baseline, week 1 (first vaccination visit). Treatment noted: pre-vaccination baseline after standard-of-care therapy. The sequencing here drew on PBMCs, taken from a glioma patient treated with radiotherapy, temozolomide or both. The receptors derive from a man between 25 and 39 years old with glioma.

This clone was counted a single time. The chain employs TRBV19 and TRBJ1-1; D not certain. CDR3 length: 14 residues. CDR1 is LNHDA, CDR2 SQIVND, per germline (reference sequence). Trimming removed 1 base at V and 0 bases at J, with 6 bases between. CDR3 residues: CASSIGVMNTEAFF. CDR3 DNA: TGTGCCAGTAGTATAGGGGTAATGAACACTGAAGCTTTCTTT.

The rearrangement links TRBV9 to TRBJ2-5; TRBD1 agrees at 7 bases. The better agreement between TRBJ2-7 and the DNA end casts doubt on the J call. The CDR3 length is 15 residues. CDR1 is SGDLS, CDR2 YYNGEE, per germline. The CDR3 reads CASSVGQTVSYEQYF. CDR3 nucleotides: TGTGCCAGCAGCGTGGGACAGACAGTATCCTACGAGCAGTACTTC.

The chain couples TRBV15 to TRBJ1-2; D remains ambiguous. Per germline, CDR1 LNHNV and CDR2 YYDKDF (reference sequence). CDR3 length: 14 amino acids. The germline V and J ends were trimmed by 0 bases and 4 bases, with 9 bases remaining between them. This CDR3 reads CATSRDLAFYGYTF. As DNA, the CDR3 is TGTGCCACCAGCAGAGATCTAGCCTTCTATGGCTACACCTTC.

The J gene is TRBJ1-1, the V gene TRBV7-9; possible D gene TRBD1, 5 bases. Germline CDR1 is SEHNR and CDR2 is FQNEAQ (reference sequence). V was cut by 1 base and J by 1 base, with 10 bases left in between. The CDR3 loop spans 15 amino acids. The CDR3: CASSLGQGANTEAFF. The CDR3 region has the DNA TGTGCCAGCAGCTTAGGTCAGGGCGCGAACACTGAAGCTTTCTTT.

The DNA for the CDR3 is TGTGCCAGCAGCTTAGTCCCAGGCGACAATGAGCAGTTCTTC. As protein: CASSLVPGDNEQFF. J is TRBJ2-1 and V is TRBV7-9; D is ambiguous. Germline V gene data show CDR1 as SEHNR and CDR2 as FQNEAQ (reference sequence). This CDR3 has 14 residues. V was clipped by 1 base and J by 5 bases, with 9 bases between them.

The chain is built from TRBV25-1 and TRBJ1-2; maybe TRBD1 (6 bases). The CDR3 length is 12 residues. Germline V gene sequence: CDR1 MGHDK, CDR2 SYGVNS. V lost 6 bases, J lost 8 bases, and 13 bases lay in between. As DNA, the CDR3 is TGTGCCAGCAGAGCCGAAGGGGGAGGCTACACCTTC. It specifies CASRAEGGGYTF.

The chain is built from TRBV28 and TRBJ2-7, with 7 bases matching TRBD1. The CDR3 consists of 14 residues. Germline-derived CDR1 and CDR2 are MDHEN and SYDVKM. V dropped 6 bases and J dropped 6; count of bases not matched to a gene: 11. The CDR3 region has the DNA TGTGCCAGCAGGGAGAGGGGACAGTCTTTCGAGCAGTACTTC. Translation gives CASRERGQSFEQYF. The full variable domain, in which reference TRBV28 and TRBJ2-7 provide the parts outside the CDR3, is DVKVTQSSRYLVKRTGEKVFLECVQDMDHENMFWYRQDPGLGLRLIYFSYDVKMKEKGDIPEGYSVSREKKERFSLILESASTNQTSMYLCASRERGQSFEQYFGPGTRLTVT.

The chain has TRBV5-1 and TRBJ2-7, with unresolved D. Germline V gene lookup returns CDR1 SGHRS and CDR2 YFSETQ. The CDR3 consists of 14 residues. Deletions cut 3 bases from V and 4 bases from J, with 14 bases between. CDR3 DNA sequence: TGCGCCAGCAGCTATACAAGGACCCCTTACGAGCAGTACTTC. Amino acids: CASSYTRTPYEQYF.

CDR3 amino acids: CASSLGQGQGSREQYF. CDR3 nucleotides: TGCGCCAGCAGCTTGGGCCAGGGACAGGGGTCGCGGGAGCAGTACTTC. This chain uses TRBV5-1 with TRBJ2-7; 10 bases align to TRBD1. Per germline, CDR1 SGHRS and CDR2 YFSETQ. The CDR3 is made up of 16 amino acids. Germline trimming cut 0 bases from V and 7 bases from J; bases unmatched to any gene: 10.

The chain uses TRBV25-1 and TRBJ2-7; D tentatively reads TRBD1 or TRBD2 (5 bases each). Germline V gene sequence: CDR1 MGHDK, CDR2 SYGVNS. V was cut by 4 bases and J by 2 bases, with 12 bases left in between. CDR3 length equals 14 residues. This chain's CDR3 is CASSVGTGPYEQYF. The CDR3 DNA reads TGTGCCAGCAGTGTAGGGACCGGCCCCTACGAGCAGTACTTC.

V is TRBV19 and J is TRBJ1-5; D is unresolved. The CDR3 sequence is 12 residues long. CDR1 is LNHDA and CDR2 is SQIVND in the germline V gene (reference sequence). With 8 bases removed from V and 3 bases from J, the gap between germline ends came to 8 bases. CDR3 sequence: CASSWFNQPQHF. The CDR3 nucleotides are TGTGCCAGTTCTTGGTTCAATCAGCCCCAGCATTTT.

This clone was observed a single time. CDR3 region: CASSFGPDTQYF. CDR3 in DNA: TGTGCCAGCAGCTTTGGTCCAGATACGCAGTATTTT. This rearrangement joins TRBV5-4 to TRBJ2-3, with D uncertain. The CDR3 extends over 12 amino acids. Per the germline V gene, CDR1 is SGHNT and CDR2 is YYREEE (reference sequence). Trimming stripped 2 bases from V and 4 bases from J, with 5 bases between.

The rearrangement uses TRBV5-1 and TRBJ1-1, with unresolved D. Germline CDR1 is SGHRS and CDR2 is YFSETQ. This CDR3 comprises 13 residues. The V end lost 7 bases, the J end lost 1 base, and 11 bases lay between the germline ends. CDR3 in amino acids: CASGRDGNTEAFF. The CDR3 nucleotides read TGCGCCAGCGGGCGTGACGGGAACACTGAAGCTTTCTTT. The full variable domain, rest sourced from reference TRBV5-1 and TRBJ1-1, is KAGVTQTPRYLIKTRGQQVTLSCSPISGHRSVSWYQQTPGQGLQFLFEYFSETQRNKGNFPGRFSGRQFSNSRSEMNVSTLELGDSALYLCASGRDGNTEAFFGQGTRLTVV.

The CDR3 coding sequence is TGTGCCAGCAGTGAACAGGGGCCCCGAAGCTCCTACGAGCAGTACTTC. Translation: CASSEQGPRSSYEQYF. The chain couples TRBV2 to TRBJ2-7; TRBD1 might be the D (6 bases). The V end was cut by 2 bases, the J end by 0 bases, with 14 bases between. CDR3 size: 16 residues. Germline CDR1 SNHLY, CDR2 FYNNEI.

V gene TRBV15 combines with J gene TRBJ1-3, with unresolved D. Germline CDR1 is LNHNV and CDR2 is YYDKDF (reference sequence). The V gene lost 1 base and the J gene lost 4 bases, with 2 bases spanning the gap. This CDR3 has 12 amino acids. In nucleotides, the CDR3 is TGTGCCACCAGCAGAGCCGGAAACACCATATATTTT. Residues: CATSRAGNTIYF.

This clone has just one count. This chain joins TRBV28 and TRBJ2-4; D ambiguous. The CDR3 is 16 residues long. Germline CDR1 reads MDHEN; CDR2 reads SYDVKM. Deletions cut 6 bases from V and 0 bases from J, with 15 bases between. In DNA form, the CDR3 reads TGTGCCAGCAGCTATGACATTGGCCTAGCCAAAAACATTCAGTACTTC. Protein sequence: CASSYDIGLAKNIQYF.